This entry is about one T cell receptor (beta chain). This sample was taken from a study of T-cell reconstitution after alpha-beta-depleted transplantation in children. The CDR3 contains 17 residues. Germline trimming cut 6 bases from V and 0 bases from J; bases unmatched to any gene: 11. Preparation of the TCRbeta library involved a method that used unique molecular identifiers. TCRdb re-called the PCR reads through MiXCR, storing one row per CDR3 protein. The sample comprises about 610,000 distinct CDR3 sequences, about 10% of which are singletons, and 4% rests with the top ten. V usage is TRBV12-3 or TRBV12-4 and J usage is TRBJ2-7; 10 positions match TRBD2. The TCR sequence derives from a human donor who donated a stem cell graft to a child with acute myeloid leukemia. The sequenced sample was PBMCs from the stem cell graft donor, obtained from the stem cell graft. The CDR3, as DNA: TGTGCCAGCAGCAGCGGGAGGGCCCTATTCGGCTCCTACGAGCAGTACTTC. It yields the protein CASSSGRALFGSYEQYF.